This T cell receptor beta chain derives from a study of CD8+ T cells in alopecia areata. Study at large: At a dose of 5 to 10 mg twice daily, oral tofacitinib was given to treated patients.

Reverse transcribed after extraction, RNA yielded cDNA as the sequencing template. Profiled with immunoSEQ multiplex PCR; TCRdb holds only in-frame clones, not every one. In the table there are 150,000 or so clones, roughly 50% of which are singletons. The clonotype originates from a human donor with alopecia areata. Sample: CD4+ T cells sorted from blood.

The CDR3 sequence is CSVDIQGSYEQYF. The DNA of the CDR3 is TGCAGCGTTGATATACAGGGTTCCTACGAGCAGTACTTC. The chain couples TRBV29-1 to TRBJ2-7; a possible D gene is TRBD1 (6 bases). Trimming took off 3 bases at V and 1 base at J, with 10 bases between the two ends. The CDR3 runs to 13 residues. CDR1 and CDR2 from the germline V gene are SQVTM and ANQGSEA.